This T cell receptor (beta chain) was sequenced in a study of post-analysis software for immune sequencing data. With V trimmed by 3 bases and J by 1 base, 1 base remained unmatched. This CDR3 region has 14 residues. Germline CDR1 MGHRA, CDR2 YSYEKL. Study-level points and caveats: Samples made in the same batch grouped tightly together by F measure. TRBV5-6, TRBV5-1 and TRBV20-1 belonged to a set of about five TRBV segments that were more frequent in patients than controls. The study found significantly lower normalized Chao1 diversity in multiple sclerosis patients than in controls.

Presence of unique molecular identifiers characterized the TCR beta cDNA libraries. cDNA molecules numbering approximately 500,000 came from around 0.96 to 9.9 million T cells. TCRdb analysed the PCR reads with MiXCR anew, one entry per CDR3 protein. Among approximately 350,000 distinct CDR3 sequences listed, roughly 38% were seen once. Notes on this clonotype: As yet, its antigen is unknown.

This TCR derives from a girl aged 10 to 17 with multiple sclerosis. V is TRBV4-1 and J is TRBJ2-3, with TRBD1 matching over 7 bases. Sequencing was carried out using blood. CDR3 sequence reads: CASSQTGRTDTQYF. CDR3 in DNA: TGCGCCAGCAGCCAGACAGGGCGCACAGATACGCAGTATTTT.